The next 10 T cell receptor beta chains were all read from a single sample in a study of shared T cell receptors in the human thymus. The table came from immunoSEQ multiplex PCR; TCRdb's copy has only in-frame clones and leaves some out. The sample comprises roughly 560,000 clones, roughly 74% of which are singletons, and less than 0.015% rests with the top ten. This sample also belongs to another study, concerning human thymus T cells.

Sequencing was carried out using thymocytes. These receptors were collected from a boy in the first two years of life with a congenital heart defect.

The rearrangement links TRBV5-1 to TRBJ2-1; unclear D gene. Germline values: CDR1 SGHRS, CDR2 YFSETQ. V was clipped by 2 bases and J by 8 bases, with 5 bases between them. The CDR3 length is 11 residues. For the CDR3, the DNA is TGCGCCAGCAGCTTCATAGATGAGCAGTTCTTC. Its protein product is CASSFIDEQFF.

Only one count was recorded for this clone. This sequence joins TRBV11-3 and TRBJ2-1, with a possible D match to TRBD2 (5 bases). V lost 5 bases and J lost 5, with 10 bases in between. The V gene's germline CDR1 is SGHNT and CDR2 YENEEA. This CDR3 spans 13 amino acids. The chain's CDR3 is CASSGLCNNEQFF. The CDR3 DNA reads as TGTGCCAGCAGCGGACTGTGTAACAATGAGCAGTTCTTC.

This clone was seen only a few times. The rearrangement joins TRBV18 to TRBJ1-4, with D possibly TRBD1 on 5 matching bases. V was pared by 1 base and J by 3 bases, with 15 bases between. This CDR3 has 17 residues. In germline, CDR1 is KGHSH, CDR2 LQKENI. The CDR3: CASSPLGGPHANEKLFF. In nucleotides, the CDR3 is TGTGCCAGCTCACCACTGGGGGGACCCCACGCTAATGAAAAACTGTTTTTT.

The V call is TRBV15, the J call TRBJ2-7; TRBD2 aligns across 14 bases. Per germline, CDR1 LNHNV and CDR2 YYDKDF (reference sequence). J was trimmed by 5 bases and V by 5 bases; bases with no gene match: 20. The CDR3 is 20 residues long. CDR3 region: CATSPWSGTSGSPSWDEQYF. The CDR3 DNA reads TGTGCCACCAGCCCTTGGTCGGGGACTAGCGGGAGTCCTAGCTGGGACGAGCAGTACTTC.

This chain joins TRBV7-9 and TRBJ2-7; TRBD2 matches 8 bases. The CDR3 covers 15 residues. Germline trimming cut 5 bases from V and 1 base from J; bases unmatched to any gene: 7. Germline CDR1 reads SEHNR; CDR2 reads FQNEAQ (reference sequence). The CDR3: CASSPGTRGSYEQYF. In DNA, the CDR3 is TGTGCCAGCAGCCCCGGGACTAGAGGGTCCTACGAGCAGTACTTC. Full variable domain (missing parts from reference TRBV7-9 and TRBJ2-7): DTGVSQNPRHKITKRGQNVTFRCDPISEHNRLYWYRQTLGQGPEFLTYFQNEAQLEKSRLLSDRFSAERPKGSFSTLEIQRTEQGDSAMYLCASSPGTRGSYEQYFGPGTRLTVT.

The J gene is TRBJ1-5, the V gene TRBV18, with a tentative D call TRBD1 (5 bases). V lost 0 bases to trimming and J lost 5 bases, with 11 bases between them. Germline loops: CDR1 KGHSH, CDR2 LQKENI. The CDR3 spans 15 residues. The CDR3 reads CASSPPGDGYQPQHF. The CDR3 nucleotides are TGTGCCAGCTCACCACCAGGGGATGGGTATCAGCCCCAGCATTTT.

The chain links TRBV4-2 to TRBJ2-3; D gene uncertain. This CDR3 is 16 amino acids long. CDR1 and CDR2 from the germline V gene are LGHNA and YNFKEQ. V was cut by 1 base and J by 2 bases, with 13 bases left in between. Here the CDR3 DNA reads TGTGCCAGCAGCCAAGGACTTCCCCCGGACACAGATACGCAGTATTTT. It specifies CASSQGLPPDTDTQYF.

This chain connects TRBV28 to TRBJ2-7; 9 bases agree with TRBD1. Trimming at V came to 7 bases and at J to 3 bases, leaving 13 bases not matched to a gene. The V gene's germline CDR1 is MDHEN and CDR2 SYDVKM. The CDR3 loop spans 16 amino acids. The CDR3 region is CASTQEEDRGGYEQYF. The CDR3 coding sequence is TGTGCCAGCACGCAAGAGGAGGACAGGGGAGGCTACGAGCAGTACTTC.

J is TRBJ2-5 and V is TRBV19; TRBD1 matches at 9 bases. CDR3 length: 14 residues. Germline CDR1 LNHDA, CDR2 SQIVND (reference sequence). V shed 5 bases and J 5 bases; nucleotides not matched to a gene: 6. The CDR3 here is CASSGGTGSETQYF. In nucleotides, the CDR3 is TGTGCCAGTAGTGGGGGGACAGGGAGCGAGACCCAGTACTTC.

A single count supports this clone. V gene TRBV19 combines with J gene TRBJ2-7; D might be TRBD1 (6 bases). The CDR3 contains 14 residues. Per germline, CDR1 LNHDA and CDR2 SQIVND (reference sequence). Trimming cost V 2 bases and J 3 bases, with 11 bases left between them. The CDR3 reads CASSITGKNYEQYF. The CDR3, as DNA: TGTGCCAGTAGTATAACAGGGAAGAACTACGAGCAGTACTTC.